A selection of T cell receptor beta chains follows, all from one sample in a study of T cell responses to AZD1222 COVID-19 vaccine. Data came from immunoSEQ multiplex PCR; TCRdb stores just in-frame clones and leaves some out. The sample includes over 120,000 clones, 80% to 90% of them seen just once. Sequenced here: peripheral blood, sampled on day 0 of AZD1222 vaccination. These receptors all come from an adult in good health. Each CDR3 is given with its conserved first and last residue. Fields, in order: J gene, D gene, V gene, clone size, CDR3 DNA, CDR3 protein. A D gene is named only where the DNA matches it firmly. Size is omitted from some rows. Given values are once, few, many or a class for expanded clones.

>TRBJ1-6|TRBD1|TRBV28|NA
TGTGCCAGCAGTTCCAGCTCGGGACAGGGATTTTCACCCCTCCACTTT
CASSSSSGQGFSPLHF
>TRBJ1-6|NA|TRBV3-1/TRBV3-2|NA
TGTGCCAGCAGCCAAGATCGGAACATACCCCACTTT
CASSQDRNIPHF
>TRBJ1-1|NA|TRBV7-9|NA
TGTGCCAGCAGCCCGGAGGGACGAGGGGAAGCTTTCTTT
CASSPEGRGEAFF
>TRBJ2-7|NA|TRBV5-6|few
TGTGCCAGCAGCTTCCTAGGACAGAGCTCCTACGAGCAGTACTTC
CASSFLGQSSYEQYF
>TRBJ2-5|NA|TRBV18|NA
TGTGCCAGCTCACCAGAGCGGGAGACCCAGTACTTC
CASSPERETQYF
>TRBJ2-1|TRBD1|TRBV19|NA
TGTGCCAGTAGTATCTCGACAGGGAGCTACAATGAGCAGTTCTTC
CASSISTGSYNEQFF
>TRBJ2-1|TRBD2|TRBV18|NA
TGTGCCAGCTCACCGGGACTAGTTATTGAGCAGTTCTTC
CASSPGLVIEQFF
>TRBJ1-6|NA|TRBV20-1|NA
TGCAGTGCTAGTGACCAGGGAAGCTCCTATAATTCACCCCTCCACTTT
CSASDQGSSYNSPLHF
>TRBJ1-1|NA|TRBV11-2|NA
TGTGCCAGCAGCCTAGGGGGAAGGGACACTGAAGCTTTCTTT
CASSLGGRDTEAFF
>TRBJ1-3|NA|TRBV9|NA
TGTGCCAGCAGCGTAGGAGGGGGGGCGCTTGGAAACACCATATATTTT
CASSVGGGALGNTIYF
>TRBJ2-5|NA|TRBV28|once
TGTGCCAGCGGCAAACCCCCTTCGGGTCTCGGCCGGGGGGAGACCCAGTACTTC
CASGKPPSGLGRGETQYF
>TRBJ2-2|TRBD1|TRBV5-1|NA
TGCGCCAGCAGCCCCGGACAGGGGGGCACCGGGGAGCTGTTTTTT
CASSPGQGGTGELFF
>TRBJ1-2|NA|TRBV19|NA
TGTGCCAGTAGGGTACCGGGACTAAAGAACTATGGCTACACCTTC
CASRVPGLKNYGYTF
>TRBJ1-2|NA|TRBV12-3/TRBV12-4|NA
TGTGCCAGCAGTTCAGGATATGGCTACACCTTC
CASSSGYGYTF
>TRBJ2-2|NA|TRBV10-1|NA
TGCGCCAGCCAACCCGCCGGGGAAAACACCGGGGAGCTGTTTTTT
CASQPAGENTGELFF
>TRBJ2-2|TRBD1|TRBV18|NA
TGTGCCAGCTCAAAGGACAGGGTTAACACCGGGGAGCTGTTTTTT
CASSKDRVNTGELFF
>TRBJ1-2|NA|TRBV4-1|NA
TGCGCCAGCAGCCCTCAGGGAGACTATGGCTACACCTTC
CASSPQGDYGYTF
>TRBJ1-2|NA|TRBV5-6|NA
TGTGCCAGCAGCCTTGGAGACAGGAACTGGGGTGGCTACACCTTC
CASSLGDRNWGGYTF
>TRBJ2-1|NA|TRBV4-2|NA
TGTGCCAGCAGCCCCCAGCGAGGTAATGAGCAGTTCTTC
CASSPQRGNEQFF
>TRBJ2-2|NA|TRBV5-1|NA
TGCGCCAGCAGCGTCGGACAGATCACCGGGGAGCTGTTTTTT
CASSVGQITGELFF
>TRBJ2-5|TRBD1|TRBV5-6|NA
TGTGCCAGCAGCTCTACCGGGACAGGGACCCAAGAGACCCAGTACTTC
CASSSTGTGTQETQYF
>TRBJ2-7|TRBD1|TRBV30|NA
TGTGCCTGGGACGACAGGGCGACCTACGAGCAGTACTTC
CAWDDRATYEQYF
>TRBJ1-2|TRBD1|TRBV3-1/TRBV3-2|NA
TGTGCCAGCAGCCAATATTTGGACAGGGGACACTATGGCTACACCTTC
CASSQYLDRGHYGYTF
>TRBJ1-1|TRBD1|TRBV3-1/TRBV3-2|NA
TGTGCCAGCAGCCAACTGACAGGGCTGAACACTGAAGCTTTCTTT
CASSQLTGLNTEAFF
>TRBJ2-1|TRBD2|TRBV28|NA
TGTGCCAGCAGTTCGAGCGGGGGTTCCTACAATGAGCAGTTCTTC
CASSSSGGSYNEQFF
>TRBJ1-1|NA|TRBV18|once
TGTGCCAGCTCACCCCTTACAGGGAACACTGAAGCTTTCTTT
CASSPLTGNTEAFF
>TRBJ1-2|NA|TRBV18|NA
TGTGCCAGCTCACCCGGGGCCCTTTATGGCTACACCTTC
CASSPGALYGYTF
>TRBJ1-1|TRBD1|TRBV5-8|NA
TGTGCCAGCCCTCCCGGGACAGTACACCCCGAAGCTTTCTTT
CASPPGTVHPEAFF
>TRBJ1-2|TRBD1|TRBV7-9|NA
TGTGCCAGCAGCTTACCGGACAGGGAACATGGCTACACCTTC
CASSLPDREHGYTF
>TRBJ1-2|NA|TRBV27|NA
TGTGCCAGCAGTTTAACAGGCGAGATCGGCGGCTACACCTTC
CASSLTGEIGGYTF
>TRBJ1-5|NA|TRBV9|NA
TGTGCCAGCAGCGCCACTCCGGTCGGAAATCAGCCCCAGCATTTT
CASSATPVGNQPQHF
>TRBJ2-5|TRBD2|TRBV12-3/TRBV12-4|NA
TGTGCCAGCAGTAGTCGGACTAGGGAGACCCAGTACTTC
CASSSRTRETQYF
>TRBJ2-2|NA|TRBV5-1|NA
TGCGCCAGCAGTTACCAGGGCGCCACCAACACCGGGGAGCTGTTTTTT
CASSYQGATNTGELFF
>TRBJ1-5|NA|TRBV27|NA
TGTGCCAGCAGTTTAGAGGTCTCGAGCAATCAGCCCCAGCATTTT
CASSLEVSSNQPQHF
>TRBJ1-5|NA|TRBV7-9|once
TGTGCCAGCAGCTCCATCCCAGGGGAGGATCAGCCCCAGCATTTT
CASSSIPGEDQPQHF
>TRBJ2-1|TRBD1|TRBV13|NA
TGTGCCAGCAGCCCAGACAGGGCTGGCGGCGAGCAGTTCTTC
CASSPDRAGGEQFF
>TRBJ1-1|NA|TRBV5-1|NA
TGCGCCAGCAGCGGCCAAGGGGGGAACACTGAAGCTTTCTTT
CASSGQGGNTEAFF
>TRBJ2-7|NA|TRBV3-1/TRBV3-2|NA
TGTGCCAGCAGCCATCCCGGGGACCAGCAGTACTTC
CASSHPGDQQYF
>TRBJ2-1|NA|TRBV7-6|NA
TGTGCCAGCAGCTTAGCAATAGAGGGAACCACCTACAATGAGCAGTTCTTC
CASSLAIEGTTYNEQFF
>TRBJ2-7|NA|TRBV5-1|NA
TGCGCCAGCAGCTTGGAGGTCCTGAGCTACGAGCAGTACTTC
CASSLEVLSYEQYF
>TRBJ2-7|NA|TRBV30|NA
TGTGCCTGGAGGCACAGAAGTGCCAGGTACGAGCAGTACTTC
CAWRHRSARYEQYF
>TRBJ2-1|NA|TRBV5-1|NA
TGCGCCAGCAGCTTGGAAGGGGCGAGGTACAATGAGCAGTTCTTC
CASSLEGARYNEQFF
>TRBJ1-4|NA|TRBV9|NA
TGTGCCAGCAGCCGACAGGTTGCAACTAATGAAAAACTGTTTTTT
CASSRQVATNEKLFF